This T cell receptor (beta chain) was sequenced for a study of blood T cell repertoires in COVID-19. On the study more broadly: Whether acute or convalescent, the COVID-19 samples came from the United States, Italy and Spain. In each case, the material was cDNA or gDNA derived from T cells, B-cell-depleted T cells, or PBMCs.

Clones were read by immunoSEQ multiplex PCR, and TCRdb kept only the in-frame ones, dropping some. The data contain approximately 180,000 clones, approximately 85% of them singletons. The germline V gene has CDR1 MNHEY and CDR2 SMNVEV (reference sequence). Trimming took 5 bases from V and 5 from J, leaving 12 bases between them. The CDR3 covers 13 residues. Source material: peripheral blood. This TCR was recovered from an elderly woman with acute or convalescent COVID-19. V gene TRBV27 combines with J gene TRBJ1-2; D possibly corresponds to TRBD1 (6 bases). CDR3 in DNA: TGTGCCAGCAGTCCGACAGGACGGTATGGCTACACCTTC. Translated, it gives CASSPTGRYGYTF.